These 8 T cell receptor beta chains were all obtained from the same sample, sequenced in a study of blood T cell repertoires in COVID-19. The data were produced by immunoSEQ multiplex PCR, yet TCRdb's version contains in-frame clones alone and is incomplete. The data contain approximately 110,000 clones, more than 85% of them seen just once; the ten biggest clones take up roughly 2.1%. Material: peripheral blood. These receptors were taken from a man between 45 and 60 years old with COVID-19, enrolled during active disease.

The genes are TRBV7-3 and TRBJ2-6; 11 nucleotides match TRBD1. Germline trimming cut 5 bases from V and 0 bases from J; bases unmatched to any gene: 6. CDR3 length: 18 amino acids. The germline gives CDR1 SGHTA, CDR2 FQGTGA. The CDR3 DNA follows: TGTGCCAGCAGCATTTCCGGGACAGGGGGCTCTGGGGCCAACGTCCTGACTTTC. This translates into CASSISGTGGSGANVLTF.

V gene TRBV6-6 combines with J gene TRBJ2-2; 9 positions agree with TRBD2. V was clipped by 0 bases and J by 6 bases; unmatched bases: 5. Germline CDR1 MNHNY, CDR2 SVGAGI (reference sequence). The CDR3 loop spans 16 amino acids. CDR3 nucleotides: TGTGCCAGCAGTTACTCCCCTAGCGGGAAGGCCGGGGAGCTGTTTTTT. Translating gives CASSYSPSGKAGELFF.

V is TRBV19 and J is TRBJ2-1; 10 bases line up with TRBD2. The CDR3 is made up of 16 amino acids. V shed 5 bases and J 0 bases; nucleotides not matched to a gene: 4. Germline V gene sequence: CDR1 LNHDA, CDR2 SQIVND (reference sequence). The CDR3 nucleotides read TGTGCCAGTAGTCCGTGGACTAGCGGCTCCTACAATGAGCAGTTCTTC. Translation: CASSPWTSGSYNEQFF. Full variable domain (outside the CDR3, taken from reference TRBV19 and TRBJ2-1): DGGITQSPKYLFRKEGQNVTLSCEQNLNHDAMYWYRQDPGQGLRLIYYSQIVNDFQKGDIAEGYSVSREKKESFPLTVTSAQKNPTAFYLCASSPWTSGSYNEQFFGPGTRLTVL.

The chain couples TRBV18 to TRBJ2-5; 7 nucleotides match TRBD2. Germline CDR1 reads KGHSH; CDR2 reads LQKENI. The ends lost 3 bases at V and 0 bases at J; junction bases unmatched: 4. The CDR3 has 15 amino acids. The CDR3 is CASSPRDYHQETQYF. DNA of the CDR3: TGTGCCAGCTCACCTCGGGACTACCACCAAGAGACCCAGTACTTC.

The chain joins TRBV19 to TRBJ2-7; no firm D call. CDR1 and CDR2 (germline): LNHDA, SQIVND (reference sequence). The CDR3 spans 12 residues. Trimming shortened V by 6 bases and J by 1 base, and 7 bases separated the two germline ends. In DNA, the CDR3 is TGTGCCAGTAGCCGGGTGTCCTACGAGCAGTACTTC. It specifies CASSRVSYEQYF.

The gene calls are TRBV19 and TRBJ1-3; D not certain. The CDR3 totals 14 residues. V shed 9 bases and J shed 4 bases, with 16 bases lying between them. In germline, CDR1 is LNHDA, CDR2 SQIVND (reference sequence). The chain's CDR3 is CASTAGSSGNTIYF. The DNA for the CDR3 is TGTGCCAGCACGGCGGGCAGTTCGGGAAACACCATATATTTT. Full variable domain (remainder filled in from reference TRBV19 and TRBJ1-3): DGGITQSPKYLFRKEGQNVTLSCEQNLNHDAMYWYRQDPGQGLRLIYYSQIVNDFQKGDIAEGYSVSREKKESFPLTVTSAQKNPTAFYLCASTAGSSGNTIYFGEGSWLTVV.

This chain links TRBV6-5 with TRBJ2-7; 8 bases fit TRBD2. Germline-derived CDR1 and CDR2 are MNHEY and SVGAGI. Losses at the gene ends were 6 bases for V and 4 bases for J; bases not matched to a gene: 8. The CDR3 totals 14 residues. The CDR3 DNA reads TGTGCCAGCAGGCAACCGACTAGCGCGTACGAGCAGTACGTC. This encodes CASRQPTSAYEQYV.

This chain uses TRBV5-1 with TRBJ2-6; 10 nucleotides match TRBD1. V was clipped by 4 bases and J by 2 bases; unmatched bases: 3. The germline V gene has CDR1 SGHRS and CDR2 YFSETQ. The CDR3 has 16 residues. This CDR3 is CASSPTGGAGANVLTF. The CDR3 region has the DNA TGCGCCAGCAGCCCGACAGGGGGCGCTGGGGCCAACGTCCTGACTTTC.